The rows below give T cell receptor beta chains drawn from one sample of a study of T cell responses to AZD1222 COVID-19 vaccine. Sequencing used immunoSEQ multiplex PCR; TCRdb keeps in-frame clones, though not all of them. The sample yields 85,000 or so clones, about 90% seen once. Sequenced here: peripheral blood, sampled on day 0 of AZD1222 vaccination. The receptors stem from an adult in good health. The CDR3 runs from the conserved cysteine through the conserved F or W. D genes are given only for firm matches. Clone size appears in some rows only: once, few, many, or a class for an expanded clone.

CDR3 protein | CDR3 DNA | clone size | D gene | J gene | V gene
CASSLAKGQGGGEKLFF | TGTGCCAGCAGCTTAGCGAAGGGTCAGGGCGGAGGAGAAAAACTGTTTTTT | NA | NA | TRBJ1-4 | TRBV7-6
CASSIYGRALDEQFF | TGTGCCAGTAGTATATATGGCAGGGCTCTGGATGAGCAGTTCTTC | NA | NA | TRBJ2-1 | TRBV19
CASSPERAQPQHF | TGTGCCAGCAGTCCCGAAAGGGCTCAGCCCCAGCATTTT | once | NA | TRBJ1-5 | TRBV27
CASSPSRWLFF | TGTGCCAGCAGCCCCTCAAGGTGGCTGTTTTTT | NA | NA | TRBJ2-2 | TRBV7-9
CASSGSGGSPLHF | TGTGCCAGCAGTGGATCGGGGGGGTCACCCCTCCACTTT | NA | NA | TRBJ1-6 | TRBV12-3/TRBV12-4
CASRLTSGGGYEQYF | TGTGCCAGTAGATTGACTAGCGGGGGAGGCTACGAGCAGTACTTC | NA | TRBD2 | TRBJ2-7 | TRBV19
CASSPVGGGSYNEQFF | TGTGCCAGCAGCCCTGTGGGGGGAGGCTCCTACAATGAGCAGTTCTTC | NA | NA | TRBJ2-1 | TRBV6-2/TRBV6-3
CASSYSSGRGNTEAFF | TGTGCCAGCAGTTACTCGAGCGGCAGGGGGAACACTGAAGCTTTCTTT | NA | NA | TRBJ1-1 | TRBV6-5
CSASGVGRAFF | TGCAGTGCTAGCGGGGTGGGAAGAGCTTTCTTT | NA | NA | TRBJ1-1 | TRBV20-1
CASSLAGTGVPEAFF | TGTGCCAGCAGCTTGGCCGGGACAGGGGTTCCTGAAGCTTTCTTT | NA | TRBD1 | TRBJ1-1 | TRBV5-8
CSGLDSLQSKLFF | TGCAGCGGACTCGATAGCCTTCAGAGTAAACTGTTTTTT | NA | NA | TRBJ1-4 | TRBV29-1
CASSSPGTGPNEKLFF | TGCGCCAGCAGCTCCCCGGGCACTGGACCTAATGAAAAACTGTTTTTT | NA | NA | TRBJ1-4 | TRBV5-1
CASRQGGVNYGYTF | TGCGCCAGCCGACAGGGAGGCGTTAACTATGGCTACACCTTC | NA | TRBD1 | TRBJ1-2 | TRBV5-1
CASSTRQQDTQYF | TGTGCCAGCAGTACCAGACAACAGGATACGCAGTATTTT | NA | NA | TRBJ2-3 | TRBV6-5
CASSLADRNYGYTF | TGTGCCAGCAGCTTAGCGGACAGGAACTATGGCTACACCTTC | once | TRBD1 | TRBJ1-2 | TRBV11-1
CASNFNKGQPSPLHF | TGTGCCTCCAACTTTAACAAGGGCCAACCTTCACCCCTCCACTTT | NA | NA | TRBJ1-6 | TRBV10-3
CASSLDLGYPGNTIYF | TGTGCCAGCAGCTTAGACTTGGGGTACCCTGGAAACACCATATATTTT | NA | NA | TRBJ1-3 | TRBV11-2
CASSLNPGRVNTEAFF | TGTGCCAGCAGCTTAAACCCAGGACGAGTGAACACTGAAGCTTTCTTT | NA | NA | TRBJ1-1 | TRBV7-2
CSVNWDPTEQYF | TGCAGCGTAAACTGGGACCCCACAGAGCAGTACTTC | NA | NA | TRBJ2-7 | TRBV29-1
CASSSDSYRTNEKLFF | TGTGCCAGCAGCAGCGACAGTTATCGGACTAATGAAAAACTGTTTTTT | once | NA | TRBJ1-4 | TRBV7-8
CASSLSGGAGYGYTF | TGTGCCAGCAGCCTGTCGGGGGGCGCGGGCTATGGCTACACCTTC | NA | NA | TRBJ1-2 | TRBV14
CARSNSDRGLVEQYF | TGTGCCAGGTCTAACTCGGACAGGGGGCTTGTGGAGCAGTACTTC | once | TRBD1 | TRBJ2-7 | TRBV2
CASTRGQGPSDTQYF | TGTGCCAGCACCCGCGGACAGGGGCCCTCAGATACGCAGTATTTT | NA | TRBD1 | TRBJ2-3 | TRBV2
CAWVGQLNTEAFF | TGTGCCTGGGTGGGACAGCTGAACACTGAAGCTTTCTTT | few | TRBD1 | TRBJ1-1 | TRBV30
CSASQVGQPYEQYF | TGCAGTGCTAGTCAAGTTGGACAGCCCTACGAGCAGTACTTC | NA | NA | TRBJ2-7 | TRBV20-1
CATSDFRDRAYEQYF | TGTGCCACCAGTGATTTCCGGGACAGGGCTTACGAGCAGTACTTC | once | TRBD1 | TRBJ2-7 | TRBV24-1
CASSLGSPANTGELFF | TGTGCCAGCAGCTTAGGATCGCCTGCGAACACCGGGGAGCTGTTTTTT | NA | NA | TRBJ2-2 | TRBV7-3
CASSFGGNTEAFF | TGTGCCAGCAGCTTCGGGGGAAACACTGAAGCTTTCTTT | NA | NA | TRBJ1-1 | TRBV7-3
CAWSPSRDRAYNSPLHF | TGTGCCTGGAGCCCGTCCAGGGACAGGGCCTATAATTCACCCCTCCACTTT | NA | TRBD1 | TRBJ1-6 | TRBV30
CASSRGGEQFF | TGTGCCAGCAGCAGAGGGGGGGAGCAGTTCTTC | NA | NA | TRBJ2-1 | TRBV27
CASSLEATSRDTQYF | TGTGCCAGCAGCTTAGAGGCCACTTCACGAGATACGCAGTATTTT | few | NA | TRBJ2-3 | TRBV7-8
CASSRGQVGSNSPLHF | TGCGCCAGCAGCCGGGGACAGGTGGGATCGAATTCACCCCTCCACTTT | few | TRBD1 | TRBJ1-6 | TRBV5-1
CASRESYNEQFF | TGCGCCAGCAGAGAAAGCTACAATGAGCAGTTCTTC | NA | NA | TRBJ2-1 | TRBV4-1
CASGTGGPNYGYTF | TGTGCCAGTGGCACCGGGGGGCCTAACTATGGCTACACCTTC | NA | NA | TRBJ1-2 | TRBV19
CASRKGRISYEQYF | TGTGCCAGCAGGAAGGGACGGATCTCCTACGAGCAGTACTTC | NA | NA | TRBJ2-7 | TRBV27
CASSFRQGRVSEQYF | TGTGCCAGCAGCTTCCGGCAGGGAAGGGTCTCCGAGCAGTACTTC | NA | NA | TRBJ2-7 | TRBV11-3
CASSQRYKTGNKNYGYTF | TGTGCCAGCAGCCAAAGATACAAGACGGGCAACAAAAACTATGGCTACACCTTC | NA | NA | TRBJ1-2 | TRBV13